This T cell receptor (beta chain) was identified during a study of blood T cell repertoires in COVID-19. For the study at large: Acute and convalescent COVID-19 specimens originated in the United States, Italy and Spain. PBMCs, B-cell-depleted T cells, or T cells were the source of the cDNA or gDNA that made up the material.

In the original analysis: Reference gene primer amplification gave nucleated cell count estimates. Method: immunoSEQ multiplex PCR; TCRdb's copy keeps in-frame clones and lacks some. Clone size and the V and J calls come from that table; the DNA yielded D and trimming. This table holds fewer than 130,000 clones, approximately 65% found once. V lost 7 bases to trimming and J lost 7 bases; unmatched junction nucleotides: 9. The CDR3 is made up of 13 amino acids. CDR1 and CDR2 from the germline V gene are LNHDA and SQIVND (reference sequence). This chain links TRBV19 with TRBJ1-1; 7 nucleotides match TRBD1. This TCR was recovered from a woman aged 55-69 years with acute or convalescent COVID-19. The material sequenced was peripheral blood. This CDR3 reads CASTPDRKIEAFF. The DNA of the CDR3 is TGTGCCAGTACCCCGGACAGGAAGATTGAAGCTTTCTTT.